The 22 T cell receptor beta chains listed next were all sequenced from one sample in a study of memory CD4+ T cells and cytomegalovirus serostatus. The sort gate was single viable CD3+CD4+CD8-CD45RO+ cells for memory CD4+ T cells. The data were produced by immunoSEQ multiplex PCR, yet TCRdb's version contains in-frame clones alone and is incomplete. The sample consists of some 57,000 clones, approximately 80% of them appearing once. Sequencing used memory CD4+ T cells from blood. These receptors were taken from an adult in good health and CMV-seronegative.

This chain joins TRBV19 and TRBJ1-2; possible D gene TRBD1, 5 bases. This CDR3 is 12 amino acids long. CDR1 and CDR2 from the germline V gene are LNHDA and SQIVND (reference sequence). Trimming pared 7 bases from V and 2 bases from J, leaving 8 bases between. CDR3: CASITGNYGYTF. The CDR3 coding sequence is TGTGCCAGTATAACAGGCAACTATGGCTACACCTTC.

V usage is TRBV6-1 and J usage is TRBJ2-7; 7 nucleotides line up with TRBD1. Germline V gene lookup returns CDR1 MNHNS and CDR2 SASEGT. Germline trimming cut 5 bases from V and 0 bases from J; bases unmatched to any gene: 4. This CDR3 contains 14 residues. CDR3 nucleotides: TGTGCCAGCAGTTCGCAGGGGGTCTCCTACGAGCAGTACTTC. Amino acid sequence: CASSSQGVSYEQYF.

The rearrangement uses TRBV28 and TRBJ2-7; 12 bases align to TRBD1. This CDR3 spans 15 amino acids. Germline CDR1 reads MDHEN; CDR2 reads SYDVKM. V lost 6 bases and J lost 6; bases outside the gene matches: 9. The CDR3 region is CASRPPGQGALEQYF. CDR3 DNA: TGTGCCAGCAGACCACCGGGACAGGGGGCCCTCGAGCAGTACTTC.

In DNA form, the CDR3 reads TGCGCCAGCAGCCAAGCCCCCCTAGAAAGTGAGCAGTTCTTC. Translating gives CASSQAPLESEQFF. The V and J genes are TRBV4-1 and TRBJ2-1, with D hard to call. V gave up 1 base and J gave up 9 bases, with 13 bases separating them. The CDR3 sequence is 14 residues long. Germline CDR1 is MGHRA and CDR2 is YSYEKL.

The chain carries TRBV7-6 and TRBJ1-2; the match to TRBD1 covers 7 bases. Germline values: CDR1 SGHVS, CDR2 FNYEAQ. CDR3 size: 15 residues. The ends lost 5 bases at V and 8 bases at J; junction bases unmatched: 14. CDR3 bases: TGTGCCAGCAGCCCACGACAGGGATCAGGATACGGCTACACCTTC. Protein sequence: CASSPRQGSGYGYTF.

The gene calls are TRBV4-1 and TRBJ2-2, with a tentative D call TRBD2 (6 bases). The germline V gene encodes CDR1 MGHRA and CDR2 YSYEKL. The V end lost 5 bases, the J end lost 7 bases, and 17 bases lay between the germline ends. The CDR3 covers 15 residues. CDR3 sequence reads: CASSSEGGRNGELFF. DNA for the CDR3: TGCGCCAGCAGCTCAGAGGGAGGCCGGAACGGGGAGCTGTTTTTT.

The rearrangement joins TRBV7-2 to TRBJ2-3, with a possible D match to TRBD1 (6 bases). This CDR3 comprises 15 residues. V gave up 2 bases and J gave up 5 bases, with 14 bases separating them. Looked up from germline, CDR1 is SGHTA and CDR2 is FQGNSA. In DNA form, the CDR3 reads TGTGCCAGCAGCTTATCTCCTGGGGGCAAAGATACGCAGTATTTT. Protein sequence: CASSLSPGGKDTQYF.

V is TRBV10-3 and J is TRBJ1-1; a weak D match, TRBD1 (6 bases). The CDR3 is 13 amino acids. Trimming left V 7 bases short and J 1 base short, with 10 bases between. CDR1 and CDR2 (germline): ENHRY, SYGVKD. The CDR3 spells CAITRTANTEAFF. CDR3 DNA sequence: TGTGCCATCACTAGGACAGCGAACACTGAAGCTTTCTTT.

The chain links TRBV10-1 to TRBJ2-3; no firm D call. V lost 0 bases, J lost 3 bases, and 16 bases lay in between. This CDR3 is 17 amino acids long. CDR1 is WNHNN and CDR2 is SYGVQD in the germline V gene (reference sequence). The CDR3 here is CASSESRGPGRTDTQYF. CDR3 DNA: TGCGCCAGCAGTGAGTCTAGAGGTCCTGGACGGACAGATACGCAGTATTTT.

For the CDR3, the DNA is TGTGCCACCAGCAGAGATCTCGCGGGGAGGGCGTTTTCACCCCTCCACTTT. Protein sequence: CATSRDLAGRAFSPLHF. V usage is TRBV15 and J usage is TRBJ1-6; D not certain. V lost 0 bases, J lost 9 bases, and 18 bases lay in between. CDR3 length equals 17 residues. The germline CDR1 and CDR2 sequences are LNHNV and YYDKDF (reference sequence).

The V and J genes are TRBV5-1 and TRBJ2-2; 7 positions match TRBD2. The CDR3 runs to 14 residues. V lost 4 bases and J lost 1; bases outside the gene matches: 1. CDR1 is SGHRS and CDR2 is YFSETQ in the germline V gene. The CDR3 coding sequence is TGCGCCAGCAGCCCTAGCGGGAACACCGGGGAGCTGTTTTTT. It yields the protein CASSPSGNTGELFF.

The genes are TRBV28 and TRBJ2-7; D possibly uses TRBD1 or TRBD2 (5 bases each). CDR1 MDHEN and CDR2 SYDVKM come from the germline V gene. The V end lost 4 bases, the J end lost 2 bases, and 18 bases lay between the germline ends. The CDR3 length is 16 residues. The CDR3: CASSSEGRGSAYEQYF. Here the CDR3 DNA reads TGTGCCAGCAGTTCCGAGGGTAGGGGATCCGCCTACGAGCAGTACTTC.

V gene TRBV11-2 combines with J gene TRBJ2-1, with 11 bases fitting TRBD2. CDR3 size: 16 residues. The ends lost 3 bases at V and 7 bases at J; junction bases unmatched: 8. Germline CDR1 SGHAT, CDR2 FQNNGV. The CDR3 nucleotides are TGTGCCAGCAGCTTGGCCCTGACTAGCGGGAAAAATGAGCAGTTCTTC. The encoded protein is CASSLALTSGKNEQFF.

This clone is a singleton in its sample. This chain joins TRBV28 and TRBJ2-3, with 8 bases identical to TRBD2. The germline V gene encodes CDR1 MDHEN and CDR2 SYDVKM. The CDR3 has 14 amino acids. Unmatched junction bases numbered 9, after V lost 5 bases and J lost 8 bases. CDR3 amino acids: CASSGEGAGGTQYF. CDR3 DNA sequence: TGTGCCAGCAGTGGCGAGGGTGCGGGGGGTACGCAGTATTTT.

The J gene is TRBJ2-3, the V gene TRBV28; 7 bases are a match to TRBD2. The germline V gene has CDR1 MDHEN and CDR2 SYDVKM. The CDR3 runs 14 residues. The junction had 9 bases not matched to a gene; V was cut back by 3 bases and J by 9 bases. CDR3 nucleotides: TGTGCCAGCAGTTTGGGGGGGTTACGGAAGACGCAGTATTTT. As protein: CASSLGGLRKTQYF.

Details on this clone: The junction departs from the called germline gene at one end, perhaps through a read error. CDR3 nucleotides: TGTGCCAGCAGCCTAACAGTAGAACAGACCCAGTACTTC. Translated: CASSLTVEQTQYF. This chain joins TRBV7-3 and TRBJ2-5; D unresolved. Germline-derived CDR1 and CDR2 are SGHTA and FQGTGA. The CDR3 spans 13 residues.

This chain uses TRBV30 with TRBJ2-7; D gene uncertain. The CDR3 consists of 13 residues. V lost 0 bases, J lost 0 bases, and 6 bases lay in between. Germline CDR1 is GTSNPN and CDR2 is SVGIG (reference sequence). The CDR3 DNA is TGTGCCTGGAGTGTATTCCGCTCCTACGAGCAGTACTTC. Its protein is CAWSVFRSYEQYF.

This rearrangement joins TRBV18 to TRBJ2-4; 7 nucleotides align to TRBD1. The length of the CDR3 is 14 residues. Per germline, CDR1 KGHSH and CDR2 LQKENI. V lost 2 bases to trimming and J lost 7 bases; unmatched junction nucleotides: 5. In DNA form, the CDR3 reads TGTGCCAGCTCACCAGAGGGGGCTCGTAACATTCAGTACTTC. It codes for CASSPEGARNIQYF. The full variable domain, in which reference TRBV18 and TRBJ2-4 provide the parts outside the CDR3, is NAGVMQNPRHLVRRRGQEARLRCSPMKGHSHVYWYRQLPEEGLKFMVYLQKENIIDESGMPKERFSAEFPKEGPSILRIQQVVRGDSAAYFCASSPEGARNIQYFGAGTRLSVL.

This sequence joins TRBV9 and TRBJ2-3; D might be TRBD1 or TRBD2, each matching 5 bases. Germline V gives CDR1 SGDLS, CDR2 YYNGEE. CDR3 length: 15 amino acids. V gave up 4 bases and J gave up 3 bases, with 15 bases separating them. The CDR3 protein is CASSPGGGGTDTQYF. The CDR3 coding sequence is TGTGCCAGCAGCCCCGGTGGGGGTGGGACAGATACGCAGTATTTT. Full variable domain (remainder filled in from reference TRBV9 and TRBJ2-3): DSGVTQTPKHLITATGQRVTLRCSPRSGDLSVYWYQQSLDQGLQFLIQYYNGEERAKGNILERFSAQQFPDLHSELNLSSLELGDSALYFCASSPGGGGTDTQYFGPGTRLTVL.

This clone has just a few counts. The V and J genes are TRBV9 and TRBJ1-4; 8 bases map to TRBD1. The CDR3 has 19 amino acids. Germline V gives CDR1 SGDLS, CDR2 YYNGEE. J was trimmed by 0 bases and V by 1 base; bases with no gene match: 11. This CDR3 reads CASSVFSGQGYPTNEKLFF. The CDR3 DNA sequence: TGTGCCAGCAGCGTATTCTCAGGACAGGGATATCCAACTAATGAAAAACTGTTTTTT.

The genes are TRBV7-6 and TRBJ2-2; no reliable D call. Trimming shortened V by 5 bases and J by 2 bases, and 12 bases separated the two germline ends. The CDR3 spans 15 residues. CDR1 and CDR2 (germline): SGHVS, FNYEAQ. The CDR3 loop is CASSPPGTNTGELFF. CDR3 bases: TGTGCCAGCAGCCCCCCGGGCACAAACACCGGGGAGCTGTTTTTT.

The chain uses TRBV2 and TRBJ1-2; D possibly corresponds to TRBD1 (6 bases). With 5 bases removed from V and 2 bases from J, the gap between germline ends came to 18 bases. The CDR3 sequence is 16 residues long. In germline, CDR1 is SNHLY, CDR2 FYNNEI. Here the CDR3 DNA reads TGTGCCAGCAGTACAACCGGGACAAGTAAAAACTATGGCTACACCTTC. Encoded protein: CASSTTGTSKNYGYTF.